This passage covers 29 T cell receptor beta chains from one sample sequenced in a study of shared clonotypes between healthy human individuals. Assay used: immunoSEQ multiplex PCR; TCRdb lists only in-frame clones, some missing. The sample has 2 million to 2.5 million clones, about 94% seen once. The specimen sequenced was naive CD4+ T cells sorted from blood. Stated subset: CD45RA+ positively selected. These receptors all come from a man between 18 and 29 years old in good health.

The chain combines TRBV9 with TRBJ2-5; TRBD2 matches 8 bases. The CDR3 has 17 residues. V lost 0 bases, J lost 1 base, and 8 bases stayed unmatched. Germline V lookup: CDR1 SGDLS, CDR2 YYNGEE. DNA of the CDR3: TGTGCCAGCAGCGTAGGGACCCTAGCGGGTATCCAAGAGACCCAGTACTTC. This encodes CASSVGTLAGIQETQYF.

The rearrangement links TRBV6-5 to TRBJ1-5; D unclear. CDR3 length: 15 residues. CDR1 is MNHEY, CDR2 SVGAGI, per germline. V dropped 6 bases and J dropped 0 bases, with 12 bases sitting between them. The CDR3 DNA sequence: TGTGCCAGCAGGTCGACACTTACTAGCAATCAGCCCCAGCATTTT. Its protein is CASRSTLTSNQPQHF.

The chain couples TRBV9 to TRBJ2-1, with TRBD2 matching 10 bases. The germline gives CDR1 SGDLS, CDR2 YYNGEE. This CDR3 is built from 17 residues. The V gene end was trimmed by 0 bases and the J gene end by 5 bases; junction bases not matched to a gene: 8. The CDR3 bases are TGTGCCAGCAGCGTAGTGGCTAGCGGGAGCAGGAACAATGAGCAGTTCTTC. It yields the protein CASSVVASGSRNNEQFF.

The chain uses TRBV4-1 and TRBJ1-6; D remains unclear. CDR1 and CDR2 from the germline V gene are MGHRA and YSYEKL. V shed 3 bases and J shed 5 bases, with 17 bases lying between them. The CDR3 is 17 residues long. This CDR3 reads CASSHQSGVSNNSPLHF. As DNA, the CDR3 is TGCGCCAGCAGCCATCAAAGCGGCGTTTCCAATAATTCACCCCTCCACTTT.

The V gene is TRBV15, the J gene TRBJ1-5; D not certain. Germline CDR1 is LNHNV and CDR2 is YYDKDF (reference sequence). This CDR3 contains 15 residues. Deletions cut 3 bases from V and 0 bases from J, with 9 bases between. Here the CDR3 DNA reads TGTGCCACCAGCAGGCGGGATGTTAGCAATCAGCCCCAGCATTTT. The encoded protein is CATSRRDVSNQPQHF.

The chain recombines TRBV27 with TRBJ2-3; 14 positions agree with TRBD2. CDR3 length equals 18 residues. CDR1 and CDR2 (germline): MNHEY, SMNVEV (reference sequence). The V and J ends lost 0 bases and 3 bases, in that order; junction bases with no gene match: 5. The CDR3 reads CASSLSRRLAGGTDTQYF. In DNA, the CDR3 is TGTGCCAGCAGTTTATCGAGGCGACTAGCGGGAGGGACAGATACGCAGTATTTT.

V usage is TRBV28 and J usage is TRBJ2-1; possibly TRBD1 or TRBD2 for D (6 bases each). The CDR3 sequence is 20 residues long. Germline CDR1 MDHEN, CDR2 SYDVKM. V gave up 6 bases and J gave up 7 bases, with 34 bases separating them. The CDR3 loop is CASSAFIGGMKVRVVNEQFF. The CDR3 region has the DNA TGTGCCAGCAGCGCGTTCATAGGGGGGATGAAGGTACGGGTGGTAAATGAGCAGTTCTTC.

The rearrangement joins TRBV5-1 to TRBJ1-4; tentatively, D is TRBD1 (5 bases). This CDR3 comprises 15 residues. V was clipped by 4 bases and J by 7 bases, with 17 bases between them. Per the germline V gene, CDR1 is SGHRS and CDR2 is YFSETQ. CDR3 coding DNA: TGCGCCAGCAGCCCTACACGTGGGGGTGGTGAAAAACTGTTTTTT. It specifies CASSPTRGGGEKLFF. Full variable domain (remainder filled in from reference TRBV5-1 and TRBJ1-4): KAGVTQTPRYLIKTRGQQVTLSCSPISGHRSVSWYQQTPGQGLQFLFEYFSETQRNKGNFPGRFSGRQFSNSRSEMNVSTLELGDSALYLCASSPTRGGGEKLFFGSGTQLSVL.

This chain connects TRBV18 to TRBJ2-7; 7 nucleotides match TRBD1. Germline V gene sequence: CDR1 KGHSH, CDR2 LQKENI. Trimming at V came to 1 base and at J to 6 bases, leaving 6 bases not matched to a gene. This CDR3 contains 14 residues. CDR3 sequence: CASSPRDSNAEQYF. The CDR3, as DNA: TGTGCCAGCTCACCACGGGACAGCAATGCCGAGCAGTACTTC.

The rearrangement joins TRBV7-2 to TRBJ2-1; 9 bases agree with TRBD2. The CDR3 has 14 residues. The J segment lost 8 bases and the V segment lost 5 bases, leaving 7 bases of the junction unmatched. Germline V gene sequence: CDR1 SGHTA, CDR2 FQGNSA. CDR3 region: CASSRGLAGDEQFF. Written as DNA, the CDR3 is TGTGCCAGCAGCCGGGGACTAGCTGGGGATGAGCAGTTCTTC. Full variable domain (rest looked up from reference TRBV7-2 and TRBJ2-1): GAGVSQSPSNKVTEKGKDVELRCDPISGHTALYWYRQSLGQGLEFLIYFQGNSAPDKSGLPSDRFSAERTGGSVSTLTIQRTQQEDSAVYLCASSRGLAGDEQFFGPGTRLTVL.

The chain employs TRBV7-2 and TRBJ1-5; D ambiguous. Trimming stripped 4 bases from V and 4 bases from J, with 5 bases between. This CDR3 has 12 residues. Germline CDR1 SGHTA, CDR2 FQGNSA. The CDR3 coding sequence is TGTGCCAGCAGCTACTATAATCAGCCCCAGCATTTT. It yields the protein CASSYYNQPQHF. Full variable domain (missing parts from reference TRBV7-2 and TRBJ1-5): GAGVSQSPSNKVTEKGKDVELRCDPISGHTALYWYRQSLGQGLEFLIYFQGNSAPDKSGLPSDRFSAERTGGSVSTLTIQRTQQEDSAVYLCASSYYNQPQHFGDGTRLSIL.

For this clone: Different DNA sequences within this sample yield the same CDR3. V usage is TRBV19 and J usage is TRBJ2-3, with TRBD2 as a possible D gene (5 bases). The V end was cut by 3 bases, the J end by 0 bases, with 7 bases between. The CDR3 is made up of 14 amino acids. Germline V gene sequence: CDR1 LNHDA, CDR2 SQIVND (reference sequence). In DNA form, the CDR3 reads TGTGCCAGTAGTATTCGGGGAAGCACAGATACGCAGTATTTT. It specifies CASSIRGSTDTQYF.

The chain is built from TRBV20-1 and TRBJ2-7; D remains ambiguous. Germline V gene lookup returns CDR1 DFQATT and CDR2 SNEGSKA (reference sequence). The CDR3 extends over 11 amino acids. The CDR3 DNA sequence: TGCAGCGTTGGTTGGGGCTACGAGCAGTACTTC. Encoded protein: CSVGWGYEQYF.

The chain carries TRBV11-2 and TRBJ2-7, with TRBD1 matching over 9 bases. The V gene's germline CDR1 is SGHAT and CDR2 FQNNGV. The V and J ends lost 5 bases and 3 bases, in that order; junction bases with no gene match: 5. CDR3 size: 14 residues. The CDR3 spells CASSPRDRDYEQYF. DNA of the CDR3: TGTGCCAGCAGCCCACGGGACAGGGACTACGAGCAGTACTTC.

The chain uses TRBV28 and TRBJ2-7; maybe TRBD1 (6 bases). The V and J ends lost 6 bases and 0 bases respectively, with 18 bases between them. Germline CDR1 is MDHEN and CDR2 is SYDVKM. CDR3 length equals 16 residues. This chain's CDR3 is CASRELSRGSSYEQYF. Written as DNA, the CDR3 is TGTGCCAGCAGAGAATTGAGCAGGGGCAGCTCCTACGAGCAGTACTTC.

This clone showed up just once. The chain is built from TRBV6-1 and TRBJ1-5; D uncertain. The CDR3 extends over 14 amino acids. Deletions cut 4 bases from V and 2 bases from J, with 9 bases between. Germline CDR1 is MNHNS and CDR2 is SASEGT. The CDR3: CASSGEVGNQPQHF. The CDR3 DNA sequence: TGTGCCAGCAGTGGAGAAGTCGGCAATCAGCCCCAGCATTTT.

The chain couples TRBV15 to TRBJ2-7, with 8 bases matching TRBD2. Looked up from germline, CDR1 is LNHNV and CDR2 is YYDKDF (reference sequence). V shed 0 bases, J shed 3 bases, and the junction held 7 bases outside the gene matches. The CDR3 consists of 16 residues. In DNA, the CDR3 is TGTGCCACCAGCAGAGATCTAAGTAGCGGGAACTACGAGCAGTACTTC. This encodes CATSRDLSSGNYEQYF.

The rearrangement links TRBV30 to TRBJ2-7; 11 bases match TRBD2. The CDR3 totals 13 residues. Unmatched junction bases numbered 8, after V lost 3 bases and J lost 10 bases. CDR1 and CDR2 (germline): GTSNPN, SVGIG (reference sequence). This CDR3 reads CAWRGGTSGYQYF. CDR3 in DNA: TGTGCCTGGAGAGGCGGGACTAGCGGATACCAGTACTTC.

The chain uses TRBV30 and TRBJ2-5; TRBD2 matches at 9 bases. CDR1 and CDR2 (germline): GTSNPN, SVGIG (reference sequence). The CDR3 covers 15 residues. Unmatched junction bases numbered 4, after V lost 0 bases and J lost 2 bases. Here the CDR3 reads CAWSVLSGGQETQYF. The CDR3 DNA follows: TGTGCCTGGAGTGTACTTAGCGGGGGACAAGAGACCCAGTACTTC.

The chain links TRBV5-1 to TRBJ2-1; 9 bases line up with TRBD2. This CDR3 contains 14 residues. The germline V gene has CDR1 SGHRS and CDR2 YFSETQ. V was pared by 9 bases and J by 5 bases, with 9 bases of the junction left unmatched. In DNA, the CDR3 is TGCGCCACCAAAGGGACTAGCAGAGACAATGAGCAGTTCTTC. The encoded protein is CATKGTSRDNEQFF.

A single count supports this clone. V is TRBV30 and J is TRBJ1-1, with a possible D match to TRBD1 (5 bases). The germline V and J ends were trimmed by 5 bases and 1 base, with 11 bases remaining between them. The germline V gene encodes CDR1 GTSNPN and CDR2 SVGIG (reference sequence). The CDR3 runs to 13 residues. The CDR3 here is CAWGGLTNTEAFF. The CDR3 region has the DNA TGTGCCTGGGGGGGACTAACGAACACTGAAGCTTTCTTT.

The chain joins TRBV2 to TRBJ1-5, with a weak D call TRBD1 (6 bases). The CDR3 runs 15 residues. Germline values: CDR1 SNHLY, CDR2 FYNNEI. Trimming pared 3 bases from V and 6 bases from J, leaving 15 bases between. The CDR3: CASSDAPQGRQPQHF. CDR3 DNA sequence: TGTGCCAGCAGTGATGCCCCCCAGGGGCGTCAGCCCCAGCATTTT.

The rearrangement joins TRBV2 to TRBJ2-3; tentative D call: TRBD2 (6 bases). Germline V gene lookup returns CDR1 SNHLY and CDR2 FYNNEI. Trimming removed 7 bases at V and 14 bases at J, with 19 bases between. The CDR3 covers 12 residues. The CDR3 sequence: CASTLAGLPLYF. The CDR3 DNA is TGTGCCAGCACCCTGGCGGGACTGCCATTGTATTTT.

This chain connects TRBV5-1 to TRBJ1-4; D might be TRBD1 (5 bases). Germline CDR1 SGHRS, CDR2 YFSETQ. The CDR3 sequence is 13 residues long. V gave up 0 bases and J gave up 10 bases, with 10 bases separating them. CDR3 sequence (DNA): TGCGCCAGCAGCTTGGGGGGGAATCTAAAACTGTTTTTT. Its protein is CASSLGGNLKLFF.

The genes are TRBV7-9 and TRBJ2-2; D is possibly TRBD2 (5 bases). Per the germline V gene, CDR1 is SEHNR and CDR2 is FQNEAQ (reference sequence). Trimming removed 7 bases from V and 5 bases from J, with 17 bases in between. The CDR3 length is 15 residues. CDR3 protein: CASTALGVSTGELFF. The CDR3 bases are TGTGCCAGCACTGCCCTCGGGGTTTCTACCGGGGAGCTGTTTTTT.

This clone is a singleton in its sample. The chain links TRBV5-1 to TRBJ2-7; unclear D gene. Germline CDR1 and CDR2: SGHRS and YFSETQ. CDR3 length: 16 residues. The germline V and J ends were trimmed by 0 bases and 3 bases, with 16 bases remaining between them. The CDR3 region is CASSLAWPQMDYEQYF. CDR3 DNA sequence: TGCGCCAGCAGCTTGGCCTGGCCACAAATGGACTACGAGCAGTACTTC.

The rearrangement uses TRBV7-2 and TRBJ2-7, with unresolved D. Trimming pared 1 base from V and 2 bases from J, leaving 12 bases between. CDR1 and CDR2 from the germline V gene are SGHTA and FQGNSA. The CDR3 runs to 15 residues. CDR3 region: CASSLVGGDTYEQYF. The DNA for the CDR3 is TGTGCCAGCAGCTTAGTGGGCGGAGATACCTACGAGCAGTACTTC. Based on the CDR3 plus reference TRBV7-2 and TRBJ2-7, the full variable domain is GAGVSQSPSNKVTEKGKDVELRCDPISGHTALYWYRQSLGQGLEFLIYFQGNSAPDKSGLPSDRFSAERTGGSVSTLTIQRTQQEDSAVYLCASSLVGGDTYEQYFGPGTRLTVT.

This rearrangement joins TRBV12-5 to TRBJ2-1, with 8 bases lining up with TRBD2. V was pared by 1 base and J by 7 bases, with 9 bases of the junction left unmatched. Germline-derived CDR1 and CDR2 are LGHNT and FRNRAP. The CDR3 has 16 residues. The CDR3 region is CASGLEVGSGKNEQFF. The DNA of the CDR3 is TGTGCTAGTGGTTTGGAGGTAGGTAGCGGGAAGAATGAGCAGTTCTTC. The full variable domain, with the rest looked up from reference TRBV12-5 and TRBJ2-1, is DARVTQTPRHKVTEMGQEVTMRCQPILGHNTVFWYRQTMMQGLELLAYFRNRAPLDDSGMPKDRFSAEMPDATLATLKIQPSEPRDSAVYFCASGLEVGSGKNEQFFGPGTRLTVL.

V is TRBV4-1 and J is TRBJ2-7; 7 positions agree with TRBD1. CDR3 size: 16 residues. Germline CDR1 is MGHRA and CDR2 is YSYEKL. V shed 1 base and J 5 bases; nucleotides not matched to a gene: 11. CDR3 in DNA: TGCGCCAGCAGCCAAGGGGGACAGCTAAGTTCCCACGAGCAGTACTTC. Its translation is CASSQGGQLSSHEQYF.